A selection of T cell receptor beta chains follows, all from one sample in a study of cytomegalovirus exposure and HLA in healthy donors. The repertoire was sequenced with immunoSEQ multiplex PCR; TCRdb's copy has only in-frame clones and lacks some. The sample records some 110,000 clones, 10% being singletons. The material sequenced was PBMCs. The receptor set was obtained from a man aged 35 to 55 in good health and CMV-seropositive. CDR3s include the opening cysteine and the closing phenylalanine or tryptophan. A D gene is named only where the DNA matches it firmly. The size of a clone is reported for some rows only, either as once, few or many, or as a class for expanded clones.

>TRBV5-1|TRBJ1-4|TRBD1|-
CASSEATGGNEKLFF
TGCGCCAGCAGCGAGGCGACAGGGGGAAATGAAAAACTGTTTTTT
>TRBV18|TRBJ1-4|-|few
CASSPRQADNEKLFF
TGTGCCAGCTCACCTCGACAGGCGGATAATGAAAAACTGTTTTTT
>TRBV18|TRBJ1-1|-|-
CASSPGQPEAFF
TGTGCCAGCTCACCCGGACAACCTGAAGCTTTCTTT
>TRBV5-4|TRBJ2-1|-|-
CASSRSTTGYYNEQFF
TGTGCCAGCAGCCGTTCAACAACAGGATACTACAATGAGCAGTTCTTC
>TRBV19|TRBJ1-1|-|many
CASSPPGTTDGAFF
TGTGCCAGTAGTCCACCCGGGACAACCGATGGAGCTTTCTTT
>TRBV5-1|TRBJ1-5|-|few
CASSLGVNQPQHF
TGCGCCAGCAGCTTAGGGGTCAATCAGCCCCAGCATTTT
>TRBV2|TRBJ2-7|-|few
CASRTGDSNEQYF
TGTGCCAGCAGGACGGGGGACAGTAACGAGCAGTACTTC
>TRBV7-2|TRBJ2-7|TRBD2|-
CASSLAGGLDEQYF
TGTGCCAGCAGCTTAGCGGGAGGGTTAGACGAGCAGTACTTC
>TRBV4-2|TRBJ2-2|TRBD2|few
CASSSLAGVTGELFF
TGTGCCAGCAGCTCTTTAGCGGGAGTGACCGGGGAGCTGTTTTTT
>TRBV9|TRBJ2-3|TRBD2|few
CASSVEGGSGDTQYF
TGTGCCAGCAGCGTAGAAGGCGGGAGTGGGGATACGCAGTATTTT
>TRBV6-5|TRBJ2-2|-|few
CASTKRKGDTGELFF
TGTGCCAGCACTAAGAGGAAAGGAGACACCGGGGAGCTGTTTTTT
>TRBV14|TRBJ2-1|TRBD2|few
CASSQGLAGGGRNEQFF
TGTGCCAGCAGCCAAGGACTAGCGGGAGGAGGTAGGAATGAGCAGTTCTTC
>TRBV13|TRBJ1-5|TRBD1|-
CASSLEGAGNQPQHF
TGTGCCAGCAGCTTAGAGGGGGCAGGTAATCAGCCCCAGCATTTT
>TRBV7-9|TRBJ1-2|-|-
CASSLISGESGYTF
TGTGCCAGCAGCTTAATATCGGGGGAGAGTGGCTACACCTTC
>TRBV2|TRBJ2-3|TRBD2|few
CASSLTSFTDTQYF
TGTGCCAGCAGTCTGACTAGCTTCACAGATACGCAGTATTTT
>TRBV13|TRBJ1-6|-|-
CASSLSREDSPLHF
TGTGCCAGCAGCTTATCCAGGGAAGACTCACCCCTCCACTTT
>TRBV5-1|TRBJ2-5|TRBD2|-
CASSLAKSSGMQETQYF
TGCGCCAGCAGCTTGGCCAAGTCTAGCGGCATGCAAGAGACCCAGTACTTC
>TRBV9|TRBJ2-5|-|few
CASSVGVRSGQETQYF
TGTGCCAGCAGCGTAGGAGTGAGGAGCGGCCAAGAGACCCAGTACTTC
>TRBV7-3|TRBJ2-1|TRBD1|-
CASSLTPGQGSDNEQFF
TGTGCCAGCAGCTTAACGCCGGGACAGGGTTCGGACAATGAGCAGTTCTTC
>TRBV7-6|TRBJ1-3|TRBD1|-
CASSLFTGESSGNTIYF
TGTGCCAGCAGCCTGTTTACAGGGGAGAGCTCTGGAAACACCATATATTTT
>TRBV11-3|TRBJ2-7|-|-
CASSLGTDSSYEQYF
TGTGCCAGCAGCTTAGGCACCGACAGCTCCTACGAGCAGTACTTC
>TRBV6-1|TRBJ2-2|TRBD2|-
CASSELADTGELFF
TGTGCCAGCAGTGAACTAGCGGACACCGGGGAGCTGTTTTTT
>TRBV11-2|TRBJ1-2|TRBD1|few
CASRSLGGSRRSNYGYTF
TGTGCCAGCAGATCCTTAGGGGGCAGCCGGCGGTCTAACTATGGCTACACCTTC
>TRBV5-1|TRBJ2-7|-|-
CASNGRGGHEQYF
TGCGCCAGCAACGGCCGGGGAGGCCACGAGCAGTACTTC
>TRBV5-1|TRBJ2-1|-|-
CASSSGAYNEQFF
TGCGCCAGCAGCTCGGGGGCCTACAATGAGCAGTTCTTC
>TRBV11-1|TRBJ2-7|-|-
CASRTDMGSYEQYF
TGTGCCAGCAGAACTGACATGGGTTCCTACGAGCAGTACTTC
>TRBV6-1|TRBJ2-7|TRBD1|-
CASSGTGAREQYF
TGTGCCAGCAGCGGGACAGGGGCAAGGGAGCAGTACTTC
>TRBV4-3|TRBJ1-1|TRBD1|-
CASSQDLDRGKGRAFF
TGCGCCAGCAGCCAAGATCTCGACAGGGGGAAGGGCCGTGCTTTCTTT
>TRBV27|TRBJ2-3|TRBD2|few
CASNVGTSGGGTQYF
TGTGCCAGCAACGTAGGGACTAGCGGGGGGGGTACGCAGTATTTT
>TRBV6-1|TRBJ2-3|-|-
CASSEYVNSATDTQYF
TGTGCCAGCAGTGAATATGTCAATAGCGCAACAGATACGCAGTATTTT
>TRBV27|TRBJ1-1|-|few
CASSSAELNTEAFF
TGTGCCAGCAGTTCGGCGGAATTGAACACTGAAGCTTTCTTT
>TRBV27|TRBJ2-7|-|-
CASGGISHEQYF
TGTGCCAGCGGGGGGATATCCCACGAGCAGTACTTC
>TRBV25-1|TRBJ2-7|TRBD1|few
CASSPPPGQGPNEQYF
TGTGCCAGCAGTCCGCCCCCGGGACAGGGCCCTAACGAGCAGTACTTC
>TRBV4-1|TRBJ2-6|-|many
CASSQEWGPLSSGANVLTF
TGCGCCAGCAGCCAAGAGTGGGGGCCATTAAGCTCTGGGGCCAACGTCCTGACTTTC
>TRBV7-9|TRBJ1-1|TRBD1|-
CASSLATGQGKTFF
TGTGCCAGCAGCTTAGCAACGGGACAGGGAAAAACTTTCTTT
>TRBV28|TRBJ2-5|TRBD1|-
CASSLTGGIGETQYF
TGTGCCAGCAGTTTAACAGGGGGGATCGGGGAGACCCAGTACTTC
>TRBV7-6|TRBJ1-4|TRBD1|few
CASSLDWGQNEKLFF
TGTGCCAGCAGCTTAGACTGGGGACAGAATGAAAAACTGTTTTTT
>TRBV28|TRBJ2-7|-|few
CASRMQGTAYEQYF
TGTGCCAGCAGGATGCAGGGAACTGCCTACGAGCAGTACTTC
>TRBV30|TRBJ2-5|TRBD2|-
CAWSVGGSEKTQYF
TGTGCCTGGAGTGTGGGAGGGAGTGAAAAGACCCAGTACTTC
>TRBV28|TRBJ2-3|TRBD1|few
CASSTNRGSGDTQYF
TGTGCCAGCAGCACCAACAGGGGGTCGGGAGATACGCAGTATTTT
>TRBV19|TRBJ2-1|-|few
CASSFGDNYNEQFF
TGTGCCAGTAGCTTCGGGGATAACTACAATGAGCAGTTCTTC
>TRBV5-5|TRBJ1-4|TRBD1|few
CASSGTGINEKLFF
TGTGCCAGCAGCGGGACAGGGATTAATGAAAAACTGTTTTTT
>TRBV7-6|TRBJ2-1|-|-
CASRGFGNEQFF
TGTGCCAGCAGGGGTTTCGGGAATGAGCAGTTCTTC
>TRBV5-4|TRBJ1-2|TRBD1|few
CASSLGTGGIYGYTF
TGTGCCAGCAGCTTAGGGACAGGGGGCATCTATGGCTACACCTTC
>TRBV5-1|TRBJ1-5|-|-
CASSLDNNQPQHF
TGCGCCAGCAGCTTGGACAACAATCAGCCCCAGCATTTT
>TRBV5-5|TRBJ2-1|-|few
CASSLDRLNEQFF
TGTGCCAGCAGCTTGGACCGACTGAATGAGCAGTTCTTC
>TRBV10-2|TRBJ2-5|TRBD2|few
CASSESVVAGPETQYF
TGCGCCAGCAGTGAGTCGGTGGTAGCGGGACCGGAGACCCAGTACTTC
>TRBV6-6|TRBJ2-2|-|-
CASNRWTSRGELFF
TGTGCCAGCAACAGATGGACATCCCGTGGGGAGCTGTTTTTT
>TRBV19|TRBJ2-1|TRBD2|-
CASRVAGGPNEQFF
TGTGCCAGTCGAGTAGCGGGAGGGCCCAATGAGCAGTTCTTC
>TRBV9|TRBJ2-3|TRBD1|few
CASSTDRGQFTDTQYF
TGTGCCAGCAGCACCGACAGGGGGCAATTCACAGATACGCAGTATTTT
>TRBV27|TRBJ2-7|-|few
CASSSPGVAAYEQYF
TGTGCCAGCAGTTCTCCGGGGGTAGCGGCCTACGAGCAGTACTTC
>TRBV6-5|TRBJ2-7|-|few
CASSPWTVPYEQYF
TGTGCCAGCAGTCCTTGGACAGTCCCCTACGAGCAGTACTTC
>TRBV5-1|TRBJ2-7|-|few
CASSLDGRNEQYF
TGCGCCAGCAGCTTGGACGGGAGAAACGAGCAGTACTTC
>TRBV4-2|TRBJ2-7|-|-
CASSQGSEQYF
TGTGCCAGCAGCCAAGGCAGCGAGCAGTACTTC
>TRBV4-1|TRBJ1-1|-|few
CASSNSQGPENTEAFF
TGCGCCAGCAGCAATTCACAGGGCCCAGAGAACACTGAAGCTTTCTTT